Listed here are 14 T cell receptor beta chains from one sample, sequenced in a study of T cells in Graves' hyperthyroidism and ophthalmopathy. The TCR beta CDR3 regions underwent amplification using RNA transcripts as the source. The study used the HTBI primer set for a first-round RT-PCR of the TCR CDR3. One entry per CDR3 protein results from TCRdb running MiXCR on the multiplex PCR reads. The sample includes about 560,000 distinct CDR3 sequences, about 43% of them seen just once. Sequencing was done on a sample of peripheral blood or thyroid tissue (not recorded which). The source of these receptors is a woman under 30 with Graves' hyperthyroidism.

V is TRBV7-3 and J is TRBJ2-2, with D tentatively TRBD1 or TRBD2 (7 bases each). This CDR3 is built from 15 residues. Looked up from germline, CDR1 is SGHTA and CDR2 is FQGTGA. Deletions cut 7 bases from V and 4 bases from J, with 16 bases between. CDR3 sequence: CASTQGGAGTGELFF. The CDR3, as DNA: TGTGCCAGCACCCAGGGGGGGGCGGGCACCGGGGAGCTGTTTTTT.

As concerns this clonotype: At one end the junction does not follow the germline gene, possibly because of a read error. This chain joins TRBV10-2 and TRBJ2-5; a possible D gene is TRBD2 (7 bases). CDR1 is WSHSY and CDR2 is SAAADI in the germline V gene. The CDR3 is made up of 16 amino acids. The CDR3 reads CASSQEGGGPQETQYF. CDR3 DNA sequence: TGTGCCAGCAGCCAGGAGGGGGGAGGGCCTCAGGAGACCCAGTACTTC.

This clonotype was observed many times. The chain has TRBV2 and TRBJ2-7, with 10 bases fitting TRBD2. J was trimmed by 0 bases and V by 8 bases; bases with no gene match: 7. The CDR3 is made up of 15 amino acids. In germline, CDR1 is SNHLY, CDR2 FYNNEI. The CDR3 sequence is CASARTSGSSYEQYF. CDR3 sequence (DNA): TGTGCCAGCGCGAGGACTAGCGGAAGCTCCTACGAGCAGTACTTC.

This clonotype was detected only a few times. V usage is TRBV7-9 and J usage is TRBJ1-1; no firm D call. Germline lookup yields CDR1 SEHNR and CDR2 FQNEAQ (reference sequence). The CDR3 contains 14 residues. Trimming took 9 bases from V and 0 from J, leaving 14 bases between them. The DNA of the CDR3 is TGTGCCAGTAGCCCCCGGGGAATGAACACTGAAGCTTTCTTT. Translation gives CASSPRGMNTEAFF.

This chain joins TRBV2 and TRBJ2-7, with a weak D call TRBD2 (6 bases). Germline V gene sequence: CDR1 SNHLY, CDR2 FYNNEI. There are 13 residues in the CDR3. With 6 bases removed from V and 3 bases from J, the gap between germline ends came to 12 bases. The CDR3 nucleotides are TGTGCCAGCAGCCGGGAGCTCGGCTACGAGCAGTACTTC. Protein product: CASSRELGYEQYF.

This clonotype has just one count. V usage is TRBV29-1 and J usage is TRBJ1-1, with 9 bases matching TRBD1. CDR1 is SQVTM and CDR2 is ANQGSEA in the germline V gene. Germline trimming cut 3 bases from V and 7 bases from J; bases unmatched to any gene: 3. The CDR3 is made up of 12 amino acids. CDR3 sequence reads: CSVDEGQGEAFF. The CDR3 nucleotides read TGCAGCGTTGACGAGGGACAGGGTGAAGCTTTCTTT.

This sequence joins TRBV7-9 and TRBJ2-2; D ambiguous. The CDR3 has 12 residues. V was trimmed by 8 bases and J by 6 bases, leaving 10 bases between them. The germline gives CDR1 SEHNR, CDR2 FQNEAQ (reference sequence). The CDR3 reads CASCRSAGELFF. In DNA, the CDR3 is TGTGCCAGCTGTCGGTCGGCCGGGGAGCTGTTTTTT.

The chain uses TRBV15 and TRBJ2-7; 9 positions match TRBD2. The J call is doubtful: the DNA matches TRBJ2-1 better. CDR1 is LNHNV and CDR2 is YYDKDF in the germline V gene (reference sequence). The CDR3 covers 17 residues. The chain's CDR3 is CATSRDAGGPPYNEQFF. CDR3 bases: TGTGCCACCAGCAGAGATGCGGGAGGGCCTCCTTACAATGAGCAGTTCTTC.

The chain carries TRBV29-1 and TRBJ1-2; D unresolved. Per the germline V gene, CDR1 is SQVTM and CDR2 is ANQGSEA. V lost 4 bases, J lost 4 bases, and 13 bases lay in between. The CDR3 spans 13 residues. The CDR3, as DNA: TGCAGCGTTGCGGATCGTCCCTTCTATGGCTACACCTTC. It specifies CSVADRPFYGYTF.

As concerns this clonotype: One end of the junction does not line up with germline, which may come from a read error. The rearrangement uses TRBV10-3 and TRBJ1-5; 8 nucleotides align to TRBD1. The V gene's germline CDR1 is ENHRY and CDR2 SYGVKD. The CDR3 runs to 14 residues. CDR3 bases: TGTGCCAGCAGTTGGGACAGGAGGAATCAGCCCCAGCATTTT. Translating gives CASSWDRRNQPQHF.

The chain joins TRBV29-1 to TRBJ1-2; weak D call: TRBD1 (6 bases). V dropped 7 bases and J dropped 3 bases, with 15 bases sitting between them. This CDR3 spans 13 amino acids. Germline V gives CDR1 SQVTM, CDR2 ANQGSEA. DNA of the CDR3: TGCAGCGCCGGGGGCGTAGCGGACTATGGCTACACCTTC. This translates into CSAGGVADYGYTF.

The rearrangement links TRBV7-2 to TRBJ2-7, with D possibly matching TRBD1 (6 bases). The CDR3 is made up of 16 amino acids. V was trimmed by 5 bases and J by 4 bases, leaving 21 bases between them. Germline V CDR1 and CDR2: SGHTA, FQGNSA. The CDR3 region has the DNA TGTGCCAGCAGCCGCCAGTCGGCTCAGGGGCTATACGAGCAGTACTTC. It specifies CASSRQSAQGLYEQYF.

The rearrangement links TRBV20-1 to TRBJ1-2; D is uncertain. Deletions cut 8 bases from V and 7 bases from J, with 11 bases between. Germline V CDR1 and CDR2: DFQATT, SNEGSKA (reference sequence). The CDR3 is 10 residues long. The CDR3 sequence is CSSNVGGYTF. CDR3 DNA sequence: TGCAGTAGCAATGTGGGTGGCTACACCTTC.

CDR3 DNA: TGTGCTAGTGGGCCATCCGGGGGCCAGCAGTACTTC. It yields the protein CASGPSGGQQYF. This chain connects TRBV12-5 to TRBJ2-7; D possibly uses TRBD1 or TRBD2 (6 bases each). The CDR3 is made up of 12 amino acids. Trimming took off 6 bases at V and 8 bases at J, with 14 bases between the two ends. Per germline, CDR1 LGHNT and CDR2 FRNRAP.